The 21 T cell receptor beta chains below come from one sample, sequenced in a study of blood T cell repertoires in COVID-19. Here immunoSEQ multiplex PCR was the method, and the copy in TCRdb shows in-frame clones only, minus some. The sample shows about 330,000 clones, over 75% of them seen only once. The sequenced material came from peripheral blood. The receptors here all came from a woman aged 45-65 years with active or convalescent COVID-19.

The V call is TRBV9, the J call TRBJ2-5, with D unclear. The germline CDR1 and CDR2 sequences are SGDLS and YYNGEE. The CDR3 length is 18 residues. Trimming removed 0 bases from V and 3 bases from J, with 21 bases in between. The chain's CDR3 is CASSVATSVVKAKETQYF. The DNA for the CDR3 is TGTGCCAGCAGCGTAGCTACTTCTGTGGTAAAAGCAAAAGAGACCCAGTACTTC.

Details on this clone: Different DNA sequences within this sample yield the same CDR3. The J gene is TRBJ2-7, the V gene TRBV27; 8 bases align to TRBD1. CDR1 and CDR2 (germline): MNHEY, SMNVEV (reference sequence). J was trimmed by 3 bases and V by 2 bases; bases with no gene match: 0. The CDR3 extends over 13 amino acids. CDR3 nucleotides: TGTGCCAGCAGTTTAGGGACAGGCTACGAGCAGTACTTC. Translation gives CASSLGTGYEQYF.

The genes are TRBV27 and TRBJ1-2; 11 nucleotides agree with TRBD1. The CDR3 consists of 15 residues. Germline V gene sequence: CDR1 MNHEY, CDR2 SMNVEV (reference sequence). Trimming cost V 5 bases and J 4 bases; bases outside gene matches: 6. Written as DNA, the CDR3 is TGTGCCAGCAGTCAACGGGACAGGGGGGTCTATGGCTACACCTTC. As protein: CASSQRDRGVYGYTF.

This clone has just one count. This chain connects TRBV19 to TRBJ1-2; 8 bases fit TRBD1. This CDR3 contains 14 residues. The V and J ends lost 4 bases and 4 bases, in that order; junction bases with no gene match: 5. CDR1 is LNHDA, CDR2 SQIVND, per germline (reference sequence). CDR3 bases: TGTGCCAGTAGTACGACAGGGGCACCCTATGGCTACACCTTC. The encoded protein is CASSTTGAPYGYTF. Complete variable domain (other parts from reference TRBV19 and TRBJ1-2): DGGITQSPKYLFRKEGQNVTLSCEQNLNHDAMYWYRQDPGQGLRLIYYSQIVNDFQKGDIAEGYSVSREKKESFPLTVTSAQKNPTAFYLCASSTTGAPYGYTFGSGTRLTVV.

The chain links TRBV15 to TRBJ2-1; possibly TRBD1 for D (5 bases). CDR3 size: 16 residues. Per germline, CDR1 LNHNV and CDR2 YYDKDF (reference sequence). The germline V and J ends were trimmed by 1 base and 6 bases, with 16 bases remaining between them. The DNA for the CDR3 is TGTGCCACCAGCAGAGCCCAGGTCTTCCAGGGCAATGAGCAGTTCTTC. Its protein is CATSRAQVFQGNEQFF.

CDR3 nucleotides: TGTGCCACCATTTCTTTTAGGACAGCTTACTCCTACGAGCAGTACTTC. Its translation is CATISFRTAYSYEQYF. The chain is built from TRBV6-7 and TRBJ2-7; possible D gene TRBD1, 6 bases. TRBV6-7 is an ORF, with its function uncertain. CDR3 length equals 16 residues. Trimming took off 10 bases at V and 0 bases at J, with 22 bases between the two ends.

This clone has a single count. J is TRBJ2-7 and V is TRBV6-2 or TRBV6-3; TRBD2 matches 9 bases. Looked up from germline, CDR1 is MNHEY and CDR2 is SVGEGT. The CDR3 loop spans 15 amino acids. With V trimmed by 5 bases and J by 3 bases, 8 bases remained unmatched. The CDR3 loop is CASSNTGTSFYEQYF. The CDR3 DNA is TGTGCCAGCAGTAACACAGGGACTAGCTTCTACGAGCAGTACTTC.

The CDR3 sequence is CASSLAARGEQPQHF. In DNA, the CDR3 is TGTGCCAGCAGCTTAGCGGCCAGGGGGGAACAGCCCCAGCATTTT. This sequence joins TRBV7-2 and TRBJ1-5, with TRBD1 identical over 7 bases. Germline V CDR1 and CDR2: SGHTA, FQGNSA. The J segment lost 7 bases and the V segment lost 0 bases, leaving 6 bases of the junction unmatched. CDR3 size: 15 residues.

The CDR3 protein is CASSKPGQQETQYF. The CDR3 coding sequence is TGCGCCAGCAGTAAACCGGGACAGCAAGAGACCCAGTACTTC. The chain combines TRBV4-1 with TRBJ2-5; TRBD1 agrees at 7 bases. With V trimmed by 6 bases and J by 2 bases, 6 bases remained unmatched. The germline V gene encodes CDR1 MGHRA and CDR2 YSYEKL. The CDR3 sequence is 14 residues long.

In its sample, this clone was seen once. This chain joins TRBV4-3 and TRBJ2-3, with 9 bases identical to TRBD2. Germline CDR1 LGHNA, CDR2 YSLEER. V lost 0 bases to trimming and J lost 15 bases; unmatched junction nucleotides: 7. This CDR3 comprises 13 residues. The CDR3 nucleotides are TGCGCCAGCAGCCAAGATCGAGCGGGGGGCCTCTATTTT. Translating gives CASSQDRAGGLYF.

This clone showed up just a few times. This chain links TRBV6-5 with TRBJ2-1; D is possibly TRBD1 (6 bases). The CDR3 sequence is 13 residues long. The germline V and J ends were trimmed by 5 bases and 6 bases, with 11 bases remaining between them. Germline CDR1 reads MNHEY; CDR2 reads SVGAGI. CDR3 nucleotides: TGTGCCAGCAGTAGCGCACAGGGCAATGAGCAGTTCTTC. As protein: CASSSAQGNEQFF.

The rearrangement uses TRBV5-4 and TRBJ2-3; 8 nucleotides match TRBD2. CDR1 SGHNT and CDR2 YYREEE come from the germline V gene (reference sequence). V gave up 0 bases and J gave up 2 bases; unmatched junction bases: 5. The CDR3 consists of 16 residues. Written as DNA, the CDR3 is TGTGCCAGCAGCTTGGGGTCTAGCGGGTACACAGATACGCAGTATTTT. This encodes CASSLGSSGYTDTQYF.

The chain combines TRBV4-2 with TRBJ2-2; D gene uncertain. The germline gives CDR1 LGHNA, CDR2 YNFKEQ. The CDR3 covers 14 residues. V was trimmed by 0 bases and J by 3 bases, leaving 5 bases between them. CDR3 sequence: CASSQDRHTGELFF. DNA for the CDR3: TGTGCCAGCAGCCAAGACAGGCACACCGGGGAGCTGTTTTTT.

The V gene is TRBV6-2 or TRBV6-3, the J gene TRBJ2-1; D is possibly TRBD1 (5 bases). Germline V gene sequence: CDR1 MNHEY, CDR2 SVGEGT. V was shortened by 4 bases and J by 4 bases, with 11 bases between the two germline ends. This CDR3 is built from 14 residues. The CDR3: CASSFYRIYNEQFF. The DNA for the CDR3 is TGTGCCAGCAGTTTTTACAGGATTTACAATGAGCAGTTCTTC.

J is TRBJ1-1 and V is TRBV7-2, with D maybe TRBD1 (6 bases). CDR3 length equals 15 residues. Trimming cost V 3 bases and J 6 bases, with 17 bases left between them. The germline CDR1 and CDR2 sequences are SGHTA and FQGNSA. The CDR3, as DNA: TGTGCCAGCAGCTTCATATCGACAGGTTCCGCTGAAGCTTTCTTT. It codes for CASSFISTGSAEAFF.

For this clone: The same CDR3 also results from other DNA sequences found in this sample. The chain recombines TRBV2 with TRBJ2-7; D is ambiguous. This CDR3 comprises 12 residues. Trimming took off 5 bases at V and 0 bases at J, with 5 bases between the two ends. The germline V gene encodes CDR1 SNHLY and CDR2 FYNNEI. Written as DNA, the CDR3 is TGTGCCAGCAGTTCCTCCTCCTACGAGCAGTACTTC. Translated: CASSSSSYEQYF.

In this sample, this clone turned up once. A read error may explain this, as a much larger clone is one base away. The genes are TRBV7-9 and TRBJ1-1; no firm D call. The CDR3 has 14 residues. The germline V gene encodes CDR1 SEHNR and CDR2 FQNEAQ (reference sequence). V gave up 3 bases and J gave up 0 bases, with 8 bases separating them. DNA of the CDR3: TGTGCCAGCAGCTTTAACAGCTTGAACACTGAAGCTTTCTTT. Protein sequence: CASSFNSLNTEAFF.

The chain has TRBV7-2 and TRBJ1-2; D perhaps matches TRBD1 (6 bases). CDR1 and CDR2 (germline): SGHTA, FQGNSA. The V gene lost 3 bases and the J gene lost 8 bases, with 13 bases spanning the gap. CDR3 length: 13 amino acids. The CDR3 DNA follows: TGTGCCAGCAGCTTCAGACAGGTATACGGCTACACCTTC. As protein: CASSFRQVYGYTF.

The V gene is TRBV7-2, the J gene TRBJ2-5; TRBD1 matches 8 bases. This CDR3 has 14 amino acids. The germline CDR1 and CDR2 sequences are SGHTA and FQGNSA. V was clipped by 4 bases and J by 1 base; unmatched bases: 2. CDR3 sequence reads: CASSYDRGQETQYF. The CDR3 DNA follows: TGTGCCAGCAGCTACGACAGGGGCCAAGAGACCCAGTACTTC.

This sequence joins TRBV3-1 (or the pseudogene TRBV3-2) and TRBJ2-1; 9 bases map to TRBD2. J gave up 1 base and V 1 base, and 14 bases lay outside the gene matches. The CDR3 is 20 amino acids. Germline V gene data show CDR1 as LGHDT and CDR2 as YNNKEL (reference sequence). CDR3 amino acids: CASSQGLAREGRWSYNEQFF. The CDR3 coding sequence is TGTGCCAGCAGCCAAGGGTTGGCGCGGGAGGGCCGGTGGTCCTACAATGAGCAGTTCTTC.

The chain couples TRBV7-9 to TRBJ1-1; D is perhaps TRBD1 (5 bases). Germline-derived CDR1 and CDR2 are SEHNR and FQNEAQ (reference sequence). V lost 3 bases and J lost 1, with 9 bases in between. CDR3 length equals 14 residues. CDR3 in DNA: TGTGCCAGCAGCTTTACAGGACAGAACACTGAAGCTTTCTTT. Translated, it gives CASSFTGQNTEAFF.